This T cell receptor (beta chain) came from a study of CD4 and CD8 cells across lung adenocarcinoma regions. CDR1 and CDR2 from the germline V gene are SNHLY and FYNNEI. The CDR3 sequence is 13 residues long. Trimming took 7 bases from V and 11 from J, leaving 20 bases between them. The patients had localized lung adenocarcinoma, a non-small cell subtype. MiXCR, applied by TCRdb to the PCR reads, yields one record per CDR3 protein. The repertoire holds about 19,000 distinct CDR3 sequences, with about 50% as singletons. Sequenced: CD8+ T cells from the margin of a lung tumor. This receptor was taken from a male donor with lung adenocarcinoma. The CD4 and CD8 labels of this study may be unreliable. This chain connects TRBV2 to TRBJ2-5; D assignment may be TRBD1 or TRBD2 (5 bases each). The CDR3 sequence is CASKAAPRGEQYF. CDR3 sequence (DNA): TGTGCCAGCAAGGCGGCCCCGAGGGGTGAGCAGTACTTC. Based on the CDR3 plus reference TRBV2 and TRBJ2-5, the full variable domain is EPEVTQTPSHQVTQMGQEVILRCVPISNHLYFYWYRQILGQKVEFLVSFYNNEISEKSEIFDDQFSVERPDGSNFTLKIRSTKLEDSAMYFCASKAAPRGEQYFGPGTRLLVL.